This paragraph covers one TCR beta chain sequence. Its specificity is unknown. The whole isolated RNA underwent reverse transcription, so sequencing captured expressed TCRB transcripts. The table came from immunoSEQ multiplex PCR; TCRdb's copy has only in-frame clones and leaves some out. The profile covers some 350,000 clones, with roughly 13% appearing a single time and roughly 0.015% taken by the ten largest. These data are taken from a study of beta chain features in type 1 diabetes. General study findings and limits: Naive, central memory and Treg TCRB repertoires seemed to resemble each other more closely in patients than they did in healthy donors. The study found moderately but significantly shorter TCRB CDR3s in all four CD4+ subsets of Type 1 diabetes patients.

The V and J ends lost 2 bases and 4 bases respectively, with 13 bases between them. The CDR3 covers 15 residues. Per the germline V gene, CDR1 is SGHRS and CDR2 is YFSETQ. The specimen sequenced was naive CD4+ T cells from blood. V and J are TRBV5-1 and TRBJ2-1, with D perhaps matching TRBD2 (6 bases). This receptor was obtained from a woman under 30 with type 1 diabetes. In DNA form, the CDR3 reads TGCGCCAGCAGCTTCGGGACTTTCAGTTACAATGAGCAGTTCTTC. Translating it yields CASSFGTFSYNEQFF. The variable domain in full, with the rest retrieved from reference TRBV5-1 and TRBJ2-1, is KAGVTQTPRYLIKTRGQQVTLSCSPISGHRSVSWYQQTPGQGLQFLFEYFSETQRNKGNFPGRFSGRQFSNSRSEMNVSTLELGDSALYLCASSFGTFSYNEQFFGPGTRLTVL.